This T cell receptor (beta chain) stems from a study of cytomegalovirus exposure and HLA in healthy donors (dated by TCRdb to the late 2010s). Background on the whole study: In an earlier analysis of 587 of the donors, 250 to 350 Gb of sequence data and just under 120 million unique TCR beta sequences from about 180 million T cells were reported. An early release covering about 600 HLA-typed donors comprised approximately 300 gigabases of sequencing data and roughly 86 million unique TCR sequences. Among the approximately 430 genotyped donors, around 81% belonged to the genetic ancestry cluster associated with self-reported Caucasian donors. The study aimed to test whether signatures of past pathogen exposure could be identified by cataloging public T cell receptors. The study used immunosequencing to profile the T cell repertoires of approximately 640 subjects and linked those repertoires to cytomegalovirus serostatus. A separate validation cohort of about 110 different subjects was used in addition to the roughly 640-subject first cohort. To predict cytomegalovirus infection status, the study brought together high-throughput TCR immunosequencing, statistical association of individual TCRs with disease status, and machine learning. A later analysis re-examined previously published TCR beta repertoires from several hundred donors and added high-resolution HLA genotyping to investigate patterns of TCR occurrence. Rather than using new phenotypic data, the later analysis identified candidate immune exposures from TCR beta sequences and from how often those sequences occurred across donors. An earlier analysis of approximately 500 of the donors applied high-throughput TCR beta sequencing to assess whether each TCR beta V gene segment acted as functional or pseudogenic. Donor age, sex, ethnicity and CMV serostatus were collected together with the repertoire data. A later genetic analysis used genome-wide SNP genotypes for about 60% of the 666 donors, treating that subset as a discovery cohort. Every repertoire in the discovery cohort had been generated on one and the same sequencing platform. HLA typing covered class I and class II loci at four-digit resolution. Typing coverage differed by locus: A, B, C, DRB1 and DQB1 were typed in about 629-630 donors, DQA1 in approximately 520, DPA1 in over 600, and DPB1 in just under 490. Several DR-DQ haplotypes were handled as single units for association and clustering because linkage in the cohort was strong. Among 300 to 500 genotyped donors of the cohort, an average of approximately 240,000 unique TCR beta nucleotide sequences was sequenced per donor, of which approximately 18% were non-productive. Here is what the overall study found, with its caveats: Three of the identified cytomegalovirus-associated TCR beta chains were confirmed in vitro to be specific for cytomegalovirus antigens. A further reported finding was that TCR beta sequences accurately predicted the HLA-A and HLA-B alleles for most subjects in the first cohort. In a later analysis, TCR association rates were found to vary across HLA loci, with the most associated TCRs seen for DRB1 alleles and the fewest for HLA-C alleles. Most TCR sequences were observed very rarely across donors, whereas some public TCRs were present in many individuals. In a later analysis, HLA-associated TCR beta chains showed more clonal expansion and lower generation probabilities than non-associated chains that were equally common. Correlated functional status among segregating V segments might be attributable to linkage disequilibrium, but an unknown experimental factor could not be ruled out. When HLA alleles, especially DR and DQ, strongly co-occurred, attributing TCR associations to individual alleles was difficult. V-gene and J-gene trimming of TCR beta chains was associated with a missense DCLRE1C variant in a later genetic analysis, and the association was replicated in an independent cohort. The presence/absence analyses assumed that sequencing depth was roughly uniform across donors, and that assumption may not be true. According to a later analysis, most CMV-associated TCR beta chains appeared to be HLA-restricted, and the HLA associations seemed to be driven largely by CMV exposure. Because HLA typing was unavailable for some donors at each locus, only the typed subset was used in association tests. In a later analysis, 15,000 to 20,000 TCR beta sequences were associated with specific HLA alleles at a false discovery rate of 0.05. According to a later genetic analysis, donors in an Asian-associated ancestry cluster had fewer N-insertions in productive TCRs than the roughly 700-donor mean. A cluster of highly shared sequence variants was judged likely to represent a technical artifact of the sequencing pipeline. The study gave a list of about 150 TCR beta chains associated with cytomegalovirus. The classifier was reported to diagnose cytomegalovirus status with high specificity and sensitivity in both the original cohort and the validation cohort. Broadly in line with IMGT annotations, most TCR beta V segments showed up in productive rearrangements about 87% or about 30% of the time in an earlier analysis of 587 of the donors. Only TCR beta chains were sequenced in this cohort, and the absence of alpha or paired-chain data limited detectable features. According to a later analysis, parvovirus B19, influenza, CMV and Epstein-Barr virus appeared linked to several top co-occurrence clusters. Because counts were too low, about 18 rarely observed V segments, including chromosome 9 orphons, were excluded from the earlier analysis of around 640 of the donors. The only immune exposure information available for the cohort was CMV serostatus. The authors suggested that the approach could potentially be generalized to other disease states and immunological phenotypes.

The cohort comprised more than 550 healthy bone marrow donors. At the time of sampling, every cohort member was nominally healthy, though immune exposures that went unrecorded were likely present. The donor was CMV seronegative and was included in the group of several hundred seronegative cohort members. Each donor provided a peripheral blood sample, and peripheral blood mononuclear cells were used for TCR beta sequencing. The Qiagen DNeasy Blood Extraction Kit was used to extract genomic DNA from the blood cell samples. This clone has only a few counts. What this receptor recognizes is not known. Base qualities are not recorded, but no much larger clone differs from it by a single base. The same CDR3 is also encoded by other DNA sequences in this sample. Library preparation employed the immunoSEQ multiplex PCR assay. The multiplex PCR relied on a mix of 60 forward primers for TCR Vbeta segments and 13 reverse primers for TCR Jbeta segments. Amplification of the CDR3 region of rearranged TCR beta genes was performed with a multiplex PCR assay on genomic DNA. Amplified TCR beta libraries were sequenced as 87-base-pair reads on the Illumina HiSeq System. The paper's processing steps were these. Across the 670 or so repertoires, a later analysis counted tens of millions of unique TCR beta chains, roughly 11 million of which were shared by at least two donors. To remove PCR and sequencing errors, raw reads were error-corrected and collapsed into unique sequences using a nearest-neighbor algorithm that merged closely related sequences. V, D and J gene segments were assigned by aligning CDR3 sequences to IMGT reference sequences. For a sequence to be retained, a match of at least six nucleotides to both a V gene segment and a J gene segment was required. Rearrangements were called productive when the CDR3 lacked stop codons and stayed in frame with V and J; all others were non-productive. Following IMGT convention, CDR3 was defined as the stretch from the second conserved V-encoded cysteine to the conserved J-encoded phenylalanine. The earlier analysis of approximately 590 of the donors excluded any sequence lacking an unambiguous match to a single V gene segment. In an earlier analysis of 587 of the donors, V segments were called functional above 56.7% productive rearrangements and were called segregating when the between-donor standard deviation exceeded 5%. To diagnose cytomegalovirus status from the catalog of TCR beta chain sequences, a statistical classification framework was built. In a later analysis, V and J genes were assigned by comparing TCR nucleotide sequences against IMGT/GENE-DB human TR gene sequences. The TCRdist pipeline was used in a later analysis to assign CDR3 sequences and most-parsimonious VDJ recombination scenarios. In a later analysis, each TCR beta chain was defined by its CDR3 amino acid sequence together with its V-gene family, and reads without a unique V-gene family were excluded. To address suspected cross-contamination and a sequencing artifact, a later analysis removed roughly 640 highly shared, low-generation-probability nucleotide sequences. For each public chain, a later analysis derived a clonal expansion index from normalized ranks of inferred template counts within each repertoire. Generation probabilities in a later analysis came from a VDJ recombination model fitted to out-of-frame rearrangements, and those results were checked against IGoR. In a later analysis, TCR-TCR, TCR-HLA and TCR-CMV co-occurrence was scored with hypergeometric tests, and a repertoire-size bias correction was applied to TCR pairs. To estimate false discovery rates, a later analysis permuted the HLA or CMV assignments 20 times. In a later analysis, co-occurring TCRs were grouped with DBSCAN, and TCRdist sequence similarity was added when clustering was performed within HLA-allele-positive subsets. Repertoires with fewer than 30,000 or more than 120,000 public chains were left out of co-occurrence clustering, as were a handful of repertoires with anomalous nucleotide sharing. TCRdb retrieved this table from immuneACCESS and kept in-frame rearrangements only. Not all clones are present; in checked studies, unresolved V genes account for under half, and no reason is known for the remainder. V and J calls and clone size are those listed in that table; D and trimming were worked out from the DNA. Counted in this sample were some 200,000 clones; roughly 73% of them appeared once. The ten largest clones represent roughly 1.9% of the sample.

This clonotype was obtained from a young woman in good health and CMV-seronegative. Sequenced: PBMCs.

CDR3 reads: CATSISGILNEKLFF. The DNA sequence reads TGCGCCACCTCCATTTCAGGGATTCTTAATGAAAAACTGTTTTTT. The chain is encoded by TRBV5-1 joined to TRBJ1-4; TRBD1 could be the D gene, as 5 bases match. The trim is 9 bases for V and 4 bases for J, with a gap of 19 bases between the germline ends. For CDR1 and CDR2, the germline V gene lists SGHRS and YFSETQ. The CDR3 goes from the cysteine to the phenylalanine over 15 residues. The retained sequence is limited to the CDR3, 45 bases, with the frame set at the first base.